This T cell receptor (beta chain) was recorded in a study of beta chain features in type 1 diabetes (dated by TCRdb to 2016 to 2018). In the study overall: No differences in mean age, gender distribution, total cell number or subset yield were found between patients and healthy donors. Naive and central memory subsets were obtained from all 30 or so donors, but regulatory and stem cell-like memory subsets were isolated from only 8 patients and about 8 healthy donors. Across all samples, about 110 million sorted cells were examined, and cell number per subset correlated strongly with RNA yield. In the study, recently diagnosed type 1 diabetes patients and matched healthy donors were compared on the TCRB repertoires of their sorted circulating CD4+ T cell subsets. General findings and caveats noted by the study authors: At VDJ recombination sites, patients with type 1 diabetes made fewer insertions and deleted more nucleotides, a pattern implying thymic rearrangement abnormalities. Shorter templates might have been favored by PCR, but patient and control samples were amplified and corrected together, so both groups would have been affected equally by any skew. The naive, central memory and regulatory TCRB repertoires appeared to resemble one another more closely among patients than among healthy donors. Sequencing cDNA rather than genomic DNA could over-represent highly expressing activated cells, although activation and CD3 levels did not differ between groups. A moderate but significant shortening of TCRB CDR3 length was observed in type 1 diabetes patients in all four CD4+ subsets. Only small numbers of individuals were included in the HLA sub-analyses, which left unresolved whether HLA type had any influence on TCRB rearrangement.

From cysteine to phenylalanine, the CDR3 is 15 amino acids long. CDR3 DNA only is kept here, 45 bases in frame from base 1. Trimming leaves V shorter by 0 bases and J shorter by 8 bases, with the junction holding 9 bases beyond the gene matches. The germline V gene provides CDR1 SGHNT and CDR2 YENEEA. In the case of this clone: What antigen it recognizes has not been identified. It has no much larger one-base neighbor in the sample; base qualities were not kept.

A single peripheral blood draw of around 100 mL on average was collected from each donor into heparinised tubes. A BD FACSAria II and a panel including CD45RO, CCR7, CD25, CD127, CD95 and CD27 were used to sort naive, central memory, regulatory and stem cell-like memory CD4+ T cells. All sorted populations exceeded 98% purity. PBMCs were isolated immediately by Lymphoprep density gradient centrifugation and stained directly without culture. To minimize batch effects, samples were stained and sorted in pairs, one healthy donor with one patient per experiment. The High Capacity cDNA Reverse Transcription Kit was used to reverse transcribe all of the isolated RNA, meaning that expressed TCRB transcripts were what got sequenced. Naive, central memory and regulatory T cell samples underwent deep immunoSEQ sequencing, averaging roughly 3.3 million total reads per sample. Sorted cells were lysed in RLT buffer, and RNA was extracted using DNase-treated RNeasy Micro or Mini kits according to cell number. Each cell subset was processed on its own to prevent cross-contamination, while patient and healthy donor samples were processed together. The immunoSEQ multiplex PCR was used to amplify TCRB sequences from cDNA, generating 87-bp fragments that spanned the CDR3 region. Sequencing of the amplicons was performed on the Illumina HiSeq platform. In the source study's methods: Synthetic template baselines were used to correct PCR bias computationally, reads within Hamming distance 2 were collapsed together, and singletons that could not be merged were discarded. By aligning reads against IMGT, V, D and J genes, CDR3 length, and insertions or deletions at six rearrangement sites were assigned. Clonotype counts were normalized to sorted cell number within each subset before computing true diversity and Gini coefficients with the tcR R package. Repertoire sharing was quantified using the overlap coefficient calculated on TCRB nucleotide sequences. The immuneACCESS repertoire file appears here via TCRdb, limited to in-frame rearrangements. These files lack a portion of the clones; in checked studies, under half of the deficit traces to unresolved V genes, and the cause of the others is not known. Clonal size and the V and J genes are those of that table, whereas D and trimming came from the DNA. This sample lists 400,000 or so clones; about 10% were detected once. The top ten clones comprise approximately 0.6% of the sample.

Material: central memory CD4+ T cells from blood. The receptor was derived from a man aged 25-40 years with type 1 diabetes. The sequence is built from TRBV11-3 and TRBJ1-2; 7 of the junction bases match TRBD1. CDR3 protein: CASSLETGRSYGYTF. The bases read TGTGCCAGCAGCTTAGAGACAGGGAGATCGTACGGCTACACCTTC.